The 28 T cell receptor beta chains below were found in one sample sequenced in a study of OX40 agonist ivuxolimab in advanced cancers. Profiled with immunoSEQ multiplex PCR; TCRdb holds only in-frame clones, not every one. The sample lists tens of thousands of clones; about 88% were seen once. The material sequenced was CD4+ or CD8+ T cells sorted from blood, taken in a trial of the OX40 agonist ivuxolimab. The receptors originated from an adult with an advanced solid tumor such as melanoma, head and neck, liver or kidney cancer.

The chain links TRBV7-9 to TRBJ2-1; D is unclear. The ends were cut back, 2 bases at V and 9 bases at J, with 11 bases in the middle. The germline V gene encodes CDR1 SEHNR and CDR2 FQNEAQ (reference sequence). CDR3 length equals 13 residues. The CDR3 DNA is TGTGCCAGCAGCTTACCGCTGTCGGGTGAGCAGTTCTTC. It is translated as CASSLPLSGEQFF.

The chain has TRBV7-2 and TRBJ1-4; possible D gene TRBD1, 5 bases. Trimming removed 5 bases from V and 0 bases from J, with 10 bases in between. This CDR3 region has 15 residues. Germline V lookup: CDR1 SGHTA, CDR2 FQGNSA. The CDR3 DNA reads TGTGCCAGCAGCACAAGCAGGGCAACTAATGAAAAACTGTTTTTT. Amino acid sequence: CASSTSRATNEKLFF.

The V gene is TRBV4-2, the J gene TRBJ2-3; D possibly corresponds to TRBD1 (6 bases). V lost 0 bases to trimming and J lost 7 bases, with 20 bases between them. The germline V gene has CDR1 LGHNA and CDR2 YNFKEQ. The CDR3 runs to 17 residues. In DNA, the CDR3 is TGTGCCAGCAGCCAAGAGGAAGGGGGAACCTCGTGGTATACGCAGTATTTT. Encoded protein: CASSQEEGGTSWYTQYF.

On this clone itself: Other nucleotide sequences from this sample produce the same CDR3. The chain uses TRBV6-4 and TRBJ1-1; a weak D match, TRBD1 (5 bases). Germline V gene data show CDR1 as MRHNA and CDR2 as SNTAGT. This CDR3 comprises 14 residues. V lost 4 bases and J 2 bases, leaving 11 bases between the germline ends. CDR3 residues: CASSVTAGNTEAFF. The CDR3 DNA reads TGTGCCAGCAGTGTGACAGCAGGAAACACTGAAGCTTTCTTT.

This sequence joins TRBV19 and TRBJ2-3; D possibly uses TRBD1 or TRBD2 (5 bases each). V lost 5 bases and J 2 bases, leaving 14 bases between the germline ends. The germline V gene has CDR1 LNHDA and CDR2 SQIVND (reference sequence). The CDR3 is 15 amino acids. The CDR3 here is CASSLPGPTTDTQYF. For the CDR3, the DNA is TGTGCCAGTAGTTTACCGGGACCTACCACAGATACGCAGTATTTT.

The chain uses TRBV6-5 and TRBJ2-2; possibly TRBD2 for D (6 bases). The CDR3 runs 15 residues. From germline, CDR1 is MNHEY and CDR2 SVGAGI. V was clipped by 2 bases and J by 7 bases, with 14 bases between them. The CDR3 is CASSYGREKGGELFF. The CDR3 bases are TGTGCCAGCAGTTACGGCCGGGAGAAAGGCGGGGAGCTGTTTTTT.

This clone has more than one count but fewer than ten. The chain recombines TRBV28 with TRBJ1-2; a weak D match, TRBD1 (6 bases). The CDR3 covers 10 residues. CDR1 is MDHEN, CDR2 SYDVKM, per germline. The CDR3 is CSSGVYGYTF. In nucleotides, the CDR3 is TGTAGCTCAGGGGTCTATGGCTACACCTTC.

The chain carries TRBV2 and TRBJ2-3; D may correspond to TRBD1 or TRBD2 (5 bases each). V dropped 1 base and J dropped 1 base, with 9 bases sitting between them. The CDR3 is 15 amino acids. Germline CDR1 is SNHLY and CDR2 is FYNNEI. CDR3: CASSEVGGGTDTQYF. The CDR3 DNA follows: TGTGCCAGCAGTGAAGTTGGGGGAGGCACAGATACGCAGTATTTT.

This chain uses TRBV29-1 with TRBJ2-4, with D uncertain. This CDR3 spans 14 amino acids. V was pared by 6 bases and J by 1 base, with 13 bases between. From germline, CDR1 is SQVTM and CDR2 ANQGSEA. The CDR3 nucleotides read TGCAGCGTCTCCTCGACGGGTGCCAAAAACATTCAGTACTTC. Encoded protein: CSVSSTGAKNIQYF.

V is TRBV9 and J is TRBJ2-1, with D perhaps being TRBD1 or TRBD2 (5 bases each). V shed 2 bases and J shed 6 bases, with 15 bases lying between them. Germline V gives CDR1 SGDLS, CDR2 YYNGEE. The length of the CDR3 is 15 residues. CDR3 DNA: TGTGCCAGCAGCGTGGCCGGGACCGGGACCAATGAGCAGTTCTTC. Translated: CASSVAGTGTNEQFF.

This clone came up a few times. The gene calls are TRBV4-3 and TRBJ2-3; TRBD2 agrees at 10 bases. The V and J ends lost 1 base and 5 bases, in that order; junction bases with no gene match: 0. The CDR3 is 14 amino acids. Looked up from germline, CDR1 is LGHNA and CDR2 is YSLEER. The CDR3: CASSQGLAGDTQYF. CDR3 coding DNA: TGCGCCAGCAGCCAAGGACTAGCGGGAGATACGCAGTATTTT.

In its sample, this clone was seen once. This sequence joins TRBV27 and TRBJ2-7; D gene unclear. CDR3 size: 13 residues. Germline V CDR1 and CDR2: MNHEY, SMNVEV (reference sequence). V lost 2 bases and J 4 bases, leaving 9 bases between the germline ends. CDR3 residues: CASSLGPSYEQYV. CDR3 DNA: TGTGCCAGCAGTTTAGGTCCATCATACGAGCAGTACGTC.

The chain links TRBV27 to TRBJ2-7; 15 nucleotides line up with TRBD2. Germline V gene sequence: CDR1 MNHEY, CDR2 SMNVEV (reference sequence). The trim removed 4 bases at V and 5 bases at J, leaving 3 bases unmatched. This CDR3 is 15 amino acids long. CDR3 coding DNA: TGTGCCAGCAGTTCCGGGACTAGCGGGAGGAACGAGCAGTACTTC. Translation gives CASSSGTSGRNEQYF.

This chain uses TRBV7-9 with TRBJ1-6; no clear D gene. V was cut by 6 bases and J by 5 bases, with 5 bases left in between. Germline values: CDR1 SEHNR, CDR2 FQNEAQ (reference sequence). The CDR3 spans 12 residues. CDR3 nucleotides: TGTGCCAGCAGTAAAGATAATTCACCCCTCCACTTT. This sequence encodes CASSKDNSPLHF.

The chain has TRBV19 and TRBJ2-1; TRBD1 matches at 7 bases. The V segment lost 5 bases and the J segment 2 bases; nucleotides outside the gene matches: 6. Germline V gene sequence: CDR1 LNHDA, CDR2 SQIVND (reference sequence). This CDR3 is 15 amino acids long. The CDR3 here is CASSVQGSPYNEQFF. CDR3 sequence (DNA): TGTGCCAGTAGTGTACAGGGGAGCCCCTACAATGAGCAGTTCTTC.

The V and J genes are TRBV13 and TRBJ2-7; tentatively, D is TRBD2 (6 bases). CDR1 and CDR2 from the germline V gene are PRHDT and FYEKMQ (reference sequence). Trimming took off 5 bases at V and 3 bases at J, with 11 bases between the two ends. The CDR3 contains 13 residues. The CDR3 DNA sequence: TGTGCCAGCAGCCTGGGACTGCACTACGAGCAGTACTTC. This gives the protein CASSLGLHYEQYF.

CDR3 in DNA: TGTGCCAGCAGTTACGGGTTGAACGGGGAAAAACTGTTTTTT. Its translation is CASSYGLNGEKLFF. The J gene is TRBJ1-4, the V gene TRBV6-5, with D uncertain. The CDR3 extends over 14 amino acids. Germline assignment: CDR1 MNHEY and CDR2 SVGAGI. The V end lost 2 bases, the J end lost 8 bases, and 12 bases lay between the germline ends.

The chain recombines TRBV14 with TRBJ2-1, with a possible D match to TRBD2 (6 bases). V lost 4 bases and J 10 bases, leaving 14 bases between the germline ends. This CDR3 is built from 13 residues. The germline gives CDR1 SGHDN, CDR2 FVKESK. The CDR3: CASSPSLAREQFF. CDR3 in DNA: TGTGCCAGCAGCCCGTCCCTAGCGCGCGAGCAGTTCTTC.

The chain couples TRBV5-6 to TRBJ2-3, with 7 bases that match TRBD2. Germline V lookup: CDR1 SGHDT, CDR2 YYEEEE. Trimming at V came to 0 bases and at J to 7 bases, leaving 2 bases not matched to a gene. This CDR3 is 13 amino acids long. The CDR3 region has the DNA TGTGCCAGCAGCTTGGCCGGGGGGAATACGCAGTATTTT. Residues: CASSLAGGNTQYF. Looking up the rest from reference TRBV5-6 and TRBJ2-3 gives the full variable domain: DAGVTQSPTHLIKTRGQQVTLRCSPKSGHDTVSWYQQALGQGPQFIFQYYEEEERQRGNFPDRFSGHQFPNYSSELNVNALLLGDSALYLCASSLAGGNTQYFGPGTRLTVL.

The CDR3 here is CASSPQTAPSYEQYF. CDR3 bases: TGTGCCAGCAGCCCACAGACAGCTCCGAGCTACGAGCAGTACTTC. The chain is built from TRBV7-6 and TRBJ2-7; possibly TRBD1 for D (5 bases). Trimming cost V 5 bases and J 3 bases, with 17 bases left between them. This CDR3 contains 15 residues. Germline V lookup: CDR1 SGHVS, CDR2 FNYEAQ.

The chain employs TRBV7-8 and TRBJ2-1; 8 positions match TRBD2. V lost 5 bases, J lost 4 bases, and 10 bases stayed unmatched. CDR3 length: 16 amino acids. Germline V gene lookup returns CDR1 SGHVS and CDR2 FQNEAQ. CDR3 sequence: CASSTPGSGTYNEQFF. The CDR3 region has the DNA TGTGCCAGCAGCACCCCGGGTAGCGGGACTTACAATGAGCAGTTCTTC.

The CDR3 here is CASSLITGGFYNEQFF. The CDR3 region has the DNA TGTGCCAGCAGCTTAATCACGGGAGGCTTCTACAATGAGCAGTTCTTC. V usage is TRBV7-9 and J usage is TRBJ2-1, with 7 bases fitting TRBD2. The V gene end was trimmed by 2 bases and the J gene end by 3 bases; junction bases not matched to a gene: 7. This CDR3 region has 16 residues. Germline CDR1 reads SEHNR; CDR2 reads FQNEAQ (reference sequence).

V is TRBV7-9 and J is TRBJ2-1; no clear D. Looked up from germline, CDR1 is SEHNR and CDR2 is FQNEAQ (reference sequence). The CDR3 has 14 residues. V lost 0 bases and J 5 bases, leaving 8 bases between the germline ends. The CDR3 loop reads CASSLAYKDNEQFF. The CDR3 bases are TGTGCCAGCAGCTTAGCGTATAAAGACAATGAGCAGTTCTTC.

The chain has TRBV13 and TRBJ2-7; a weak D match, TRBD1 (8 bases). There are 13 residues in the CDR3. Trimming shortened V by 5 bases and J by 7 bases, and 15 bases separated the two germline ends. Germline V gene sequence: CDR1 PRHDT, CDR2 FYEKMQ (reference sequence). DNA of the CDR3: TGTGCCAGCAGCCTACAGGGGGAGGGAGAGCAGTACTTC. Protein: CASSLQGEGEQYF.

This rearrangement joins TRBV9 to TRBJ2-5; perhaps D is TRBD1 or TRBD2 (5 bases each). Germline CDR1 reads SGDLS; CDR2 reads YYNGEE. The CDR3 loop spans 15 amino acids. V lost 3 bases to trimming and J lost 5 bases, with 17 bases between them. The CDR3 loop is CASSASGTGIETQYF. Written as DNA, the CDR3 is TGTGCCAGCAGCGCTTCCGGGACCGGGATCGAGACCCAGTACTTC.

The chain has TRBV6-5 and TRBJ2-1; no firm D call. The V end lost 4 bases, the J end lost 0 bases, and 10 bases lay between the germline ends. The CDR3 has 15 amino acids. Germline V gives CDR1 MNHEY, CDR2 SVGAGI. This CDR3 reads CASSLAFSSYNEQFF. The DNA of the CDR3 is TGTGCCAGCAGTTTAGCTTTTAGCTCCTACAATGAGCAGTTCTTC.

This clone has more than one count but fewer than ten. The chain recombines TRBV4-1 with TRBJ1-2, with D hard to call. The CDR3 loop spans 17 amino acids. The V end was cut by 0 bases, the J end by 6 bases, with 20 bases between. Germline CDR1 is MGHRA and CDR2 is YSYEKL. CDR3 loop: CASSQEEQAVRLNGYTF. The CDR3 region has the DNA TGCGCCAGCAGCCAAGAGGAGCAGGCTGTTAGATTAAATGGCTACACCTTC.

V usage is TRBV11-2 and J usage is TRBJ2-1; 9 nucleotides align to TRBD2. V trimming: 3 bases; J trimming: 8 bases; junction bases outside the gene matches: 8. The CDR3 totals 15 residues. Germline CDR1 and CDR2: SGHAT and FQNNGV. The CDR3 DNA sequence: TGTGCCAGCAGCTTTGGCGGGAGGGCGGGCGATGAGCAGTTCTTC. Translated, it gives CASSFGGRAGDEQFF.